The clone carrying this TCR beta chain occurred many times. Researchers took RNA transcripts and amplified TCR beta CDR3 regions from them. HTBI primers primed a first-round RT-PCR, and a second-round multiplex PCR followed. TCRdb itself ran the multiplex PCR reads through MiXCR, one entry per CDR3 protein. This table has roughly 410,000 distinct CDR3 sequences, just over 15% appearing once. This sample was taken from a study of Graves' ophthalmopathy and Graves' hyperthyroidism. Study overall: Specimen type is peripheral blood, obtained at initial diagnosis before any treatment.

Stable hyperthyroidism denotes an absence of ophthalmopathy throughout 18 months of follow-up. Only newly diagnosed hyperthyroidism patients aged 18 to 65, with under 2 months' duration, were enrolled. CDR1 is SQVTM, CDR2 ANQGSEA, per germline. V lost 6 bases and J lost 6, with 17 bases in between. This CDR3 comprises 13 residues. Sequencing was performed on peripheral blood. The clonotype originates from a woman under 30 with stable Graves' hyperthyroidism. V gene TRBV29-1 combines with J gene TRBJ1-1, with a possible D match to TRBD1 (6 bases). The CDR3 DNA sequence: TGCAGCGTAGCAATTGGGGGGCCGTCTGAAGCTTTCTTT. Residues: CSVAIGGPSEAFF.